Each of the 9 T cell receptor beta chains below was sequenced from the same sample in a study of blood T cell repertoires in COVID-19. The data were produced by immunoSEQ multiplex PCR, yet TCRdb's version contains in-frame clones alone and is incomplete. The table records 200,000 to 300,000 clones, more than 80% of them present only once. The sample was peripheral blood. The source of these receptors is a woman in her forties with acute or convalescent COVID-19.

The chain recombines TRBV7-6 with TRBJ1-2, with D possibly being TRBD1 (6 bases). V lost 1 base to trimming and J lost 3 bases, with 12 bases between them. This CDR3 region has 15 residues. Germline CDR1 is SGHVS and CDR2 is FNYEAQ. The CDR3 DNA is TGTGCCAGCAGCTTAGTAGCAGGGGATGACTATGGCTACACCTTC. Its protein product is CASSLVAGDDYGYTF.

The CDR3 bases are TGCGCCAGCAGTGCTTTAACAGACACTGAAGCTTTCTTT. Encoded protein: CASSALTDTEAFF. The chain links TRBV10-1 to TRBJ1-1; D ambiguous. This CDR3 is built from 13 residues. Germline V lookup: CDR1 WNHNN, CDR2 SYGVQD (reference sequence). Between the trimmed V and J ends, which lost 4 bases and 3 bases, there was a span of 9 bases.

The sample holds many counts of this clone. The rearrangement links TRBV13 to TRBJ2-3; 9 bases are shared with TRBD2. The CDR3 contains 14 residues. Germline V gene data show CDR1 as PRHDT and CDR2 as FYEKMQ (reference sequence). V was pared by 5 bases and J by 1 base, with 1 base of the junction left unmatched. The CDR3 DNA reads as TGTGCCAGCAGCGTAGCGGGGGGCACAGATACGCAGTATTTT. This gives the protein CASSVAGGTDTQYF.

V gene TRBV18 combines with J gene TRBJ1-1; D not resolved. V lost 3 bases, J lost 1 base, and 6 bases lay in between. Germline V gene data show CDR1 as KGHSH and CDR2 as LQKENI. The CDR3 extends over 13 amino acids. The CDR3 spells CASSPPGNTEAFF. In nucleotides, the CDR3 is TGTGCCAGCTCACCCCCGGGGAACACTGAAGCTTTCTTT.

The rearrangement joins TRBV7-2 to TRBJ1-2; maybe TRBD1 (5 bases). The CDR3 runs 13 residues. Trimming took off 0 bases at V and 7 bases at J, with 9 bases between the two ends. Germline lookup yields CDR1 SGHTA and CDR2 FQGNSA. The DNA of the CDR3 is TGTGCCAGCAGCTTAGCGGCAGGGCTTGGCTACACCTTC. It translates to CASSLAAGLGYTF.

The chain joins TRBV5-6 to TRBJ1-3; D is unclear. The CDR3 has 13 residues. Trimming took 2 bases from V and 2 from J, leaving 5 bases between them. The germline V gene has CDR1 SGHDT and CDR2 YYEEEE. The CDR3 protein is CASSFRTGNTIYF. The CDR3 nucleotides read TGTGCCAGCAGCTTCAGGACTGGAAACACCATATATTTT.

The chain recombines TRBV4-1 with TRBJ2-7, with TRBD1 identical over 9 bases. The CDR3 spans 14 residues. J was trimmed by 3 bases and V by 2 bases; bases with no gene match: 2. The germline V gene has CDR1 MGHRA and CDR2 YSYEKL. CDR3 sequence (DNA): TGCGCCAGCAGCCAAAAGGACAGGGGCTACGAGCAGTACGTC. Its translation is CASSQKDRGYEQYV.

Written as DNA, the CDR3 is TGCGCCAGCACGGGCAGGGGGTACGATGAGCAGTTCTTC. It codes for CASTGRGYDEQFF. This chain links TRBV4-1 with TRBJ2-1, with 7 bases identical to TRBD1. The CDR3 contains 13 residues. Germline loops: CDR1 MGHRA, CDR2 YSYEKL. Unmatched junction bases numbered 8, after V lost 7 bases and J lost 8 bases.

The genes are TRBV10-3 and TRBJ2-1; 13 bases line up with TRBD2. This CDR3 has 18 residues. After removal of 3 bases from V and 0 bases from J, the junction contained 5 bases not matched to a gene. Germline-derived CDR1 and CDR2 are ENHRY and SYGVKD. CDR3 DNA: TGTGCCATCAGTGATGTACTAGCGGGGGGGCTCTCCTACAATGAGCAGTTCTTC. This translates into CAISDVLAGGLSYNEQFF.